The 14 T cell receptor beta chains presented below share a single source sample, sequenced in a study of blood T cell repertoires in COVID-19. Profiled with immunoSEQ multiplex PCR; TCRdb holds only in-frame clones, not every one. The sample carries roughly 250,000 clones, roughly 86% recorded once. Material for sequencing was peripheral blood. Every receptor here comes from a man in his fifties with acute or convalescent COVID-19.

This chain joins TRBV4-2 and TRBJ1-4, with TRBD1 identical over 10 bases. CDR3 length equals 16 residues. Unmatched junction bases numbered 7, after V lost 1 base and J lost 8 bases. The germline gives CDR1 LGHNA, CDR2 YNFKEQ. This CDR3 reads CASSQGLDRGGEKLFF. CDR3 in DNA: TGTGCCAGCAGCCAAGGGTTGGACAGGGGGGGCGAAAAACTGTTTTTT.

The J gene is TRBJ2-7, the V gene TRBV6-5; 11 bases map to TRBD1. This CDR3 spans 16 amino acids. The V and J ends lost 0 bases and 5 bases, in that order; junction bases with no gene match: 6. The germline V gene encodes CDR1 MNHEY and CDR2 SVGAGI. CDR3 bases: TGTGCCAGCAGTTACTCAACGCCGGGACAGGGGGACGAGCAGTACTTC. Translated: CASSYSTPGQGDEQYF.

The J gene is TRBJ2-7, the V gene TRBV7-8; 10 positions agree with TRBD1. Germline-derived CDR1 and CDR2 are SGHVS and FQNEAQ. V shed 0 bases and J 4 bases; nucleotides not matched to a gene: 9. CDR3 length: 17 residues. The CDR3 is CASSLAGTGVRSYEQYF. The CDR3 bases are TGTGCCAGCAGCTTAGCTGGGACAGGGGTTCGTTCTTACGAGCAGTACTTC.

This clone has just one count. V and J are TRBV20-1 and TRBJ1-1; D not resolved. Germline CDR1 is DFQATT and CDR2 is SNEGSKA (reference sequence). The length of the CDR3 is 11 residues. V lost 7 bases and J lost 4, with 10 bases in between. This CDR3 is CSGAGITEAFF. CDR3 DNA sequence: TGCAGTGGGGCGGGTATCACTGAAGCTTTCTTT.

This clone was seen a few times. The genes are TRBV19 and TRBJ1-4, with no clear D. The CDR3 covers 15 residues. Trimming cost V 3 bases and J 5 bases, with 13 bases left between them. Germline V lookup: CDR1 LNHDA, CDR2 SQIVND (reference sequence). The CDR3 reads CASSMGATNNEKLFF. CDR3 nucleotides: TGTGCCAGTAGTATGGGTGCGACTAACAATGAAAAACTGTTTTTT. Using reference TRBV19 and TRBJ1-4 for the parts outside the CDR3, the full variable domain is DGGITQSPKYLFRKEGQNVTLSCEQNLNHDAMYWYRQDPGQGLRLIYYSQIVNDFQKGDIAEGYSVSREKKESFPLTVTSAQKNPTAFYLCASSMGATNNEKLFFGSGTQLSVL.

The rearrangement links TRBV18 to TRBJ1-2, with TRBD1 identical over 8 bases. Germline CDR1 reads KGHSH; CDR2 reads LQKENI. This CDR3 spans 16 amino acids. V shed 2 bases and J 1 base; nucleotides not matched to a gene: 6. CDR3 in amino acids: CASSPGGTGFNYGYTF. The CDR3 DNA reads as TGTGCCAGCTCACCAGGGGGGACAGGATTTAACTATGGCTACACCTTC.

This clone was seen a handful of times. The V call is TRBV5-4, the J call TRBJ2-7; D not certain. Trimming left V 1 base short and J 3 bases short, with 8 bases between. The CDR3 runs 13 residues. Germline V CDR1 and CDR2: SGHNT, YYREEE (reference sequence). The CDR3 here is CASSLSHSYEQYF. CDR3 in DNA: TGTGCCAGCAGCTTGTCGCACAGCTACGAGCAGTACTTC.

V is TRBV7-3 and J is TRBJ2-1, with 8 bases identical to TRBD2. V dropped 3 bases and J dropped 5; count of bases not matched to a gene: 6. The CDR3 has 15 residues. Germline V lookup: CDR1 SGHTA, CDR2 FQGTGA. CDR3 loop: CASSFGVAGNNEQFF. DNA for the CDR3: TGTGCCAGCAGCTTTGGGGTAGCGGGGAACAATGAGCAGTTCTTC.

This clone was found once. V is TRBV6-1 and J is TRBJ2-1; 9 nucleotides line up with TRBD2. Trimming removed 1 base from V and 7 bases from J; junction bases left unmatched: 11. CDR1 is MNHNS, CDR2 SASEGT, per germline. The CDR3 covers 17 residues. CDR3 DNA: TGTGCCAGCAGTGAAGTCGTCGCGGGGGGGCCTACGAATGAGCAGTTCTTC. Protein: CASSEVVAGGPTNEQFF.

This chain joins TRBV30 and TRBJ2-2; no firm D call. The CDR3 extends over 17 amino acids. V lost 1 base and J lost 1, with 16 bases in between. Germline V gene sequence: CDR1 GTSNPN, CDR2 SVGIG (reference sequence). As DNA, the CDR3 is TGTGCCTGGAGTGGAATAATCAACGGTAGGAACACCGGGGAGCTGTTTTTT. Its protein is CAWSGIINGRNTGELFF.

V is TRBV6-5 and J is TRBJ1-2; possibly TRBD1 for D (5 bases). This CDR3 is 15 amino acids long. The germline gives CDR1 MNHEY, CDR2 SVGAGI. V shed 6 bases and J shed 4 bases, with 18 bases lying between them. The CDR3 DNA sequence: TGTGCCAGCAGCCTAACACTCCGGGGGAGCTATGGCTACACCTTC. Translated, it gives CASSLTLRGSYGYTF.

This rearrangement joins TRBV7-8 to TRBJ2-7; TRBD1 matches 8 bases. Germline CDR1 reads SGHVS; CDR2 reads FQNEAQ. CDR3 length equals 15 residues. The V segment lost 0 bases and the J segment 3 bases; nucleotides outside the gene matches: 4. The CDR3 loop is CASSLARQGIYEQYF. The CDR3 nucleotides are TGTGCCAGCAGCTTAGCGCGACAGGGGATCTACGAGCAGTACTTC.

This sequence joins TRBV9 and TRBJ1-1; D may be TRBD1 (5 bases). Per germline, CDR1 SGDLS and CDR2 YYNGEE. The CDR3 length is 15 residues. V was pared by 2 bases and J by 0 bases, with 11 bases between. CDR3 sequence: CASSVGQGLNTEAFF. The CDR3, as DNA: TGTGCCAGCAGCGTTGGGCAGGGCCTGAACACTGAAGCTTTCTTT.

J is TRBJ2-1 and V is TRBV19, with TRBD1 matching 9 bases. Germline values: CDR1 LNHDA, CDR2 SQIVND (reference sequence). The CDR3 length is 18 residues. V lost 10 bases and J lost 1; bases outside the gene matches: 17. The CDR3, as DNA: TGTGCCACTCTGAGGGGGACAGGGCAAGGCGGATCCTACAATGAGCAGTTCTTC. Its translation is CATLRGTGQGGSYNEQFF.